The source of this T cell receptor beta chain is a study of blood T cell repertoires in COVID-19. On the study more broadly: Acute-phase and convalescent COVID-19 samples originated in the United States, Italy and Spain. Sources were T cells, B-cell-depleted T cells, or PBMCs; the material itself was cDNA or gDNA.

Trimming at V came to 2 bases and at J to 2 bases, leaving 5 bases not matched to a gene. CDR1 and CDR2 from the germline V gene are MNHEY and SVGEGT. The CDR3 runs to 15 residues. Using immunoSEQ multiplex PCR, the repertoire was profiled, and TCRdb retains in-frame clones only, with some absent. The data hold approximately 260,000 clones, with around 87% observed a single time. The origin of this receptor is a man aged 18 to 30 with active or convalescent COVID-19. V gene TRBV6-2 or TRBV6-3 combines with J gene TRBJ2-5; 7 positions match TRBD2. What was sequenced was peripheral blood. In DNA, the CDR3 is TGTGCCAGCAGTTACGGCGGGAGCGCGCAAGAGACCCAGTACTTC. Encoded protein: CASSYGGSAQETQYF.